This T cell receptor beta chain came from a study of T-cell reconstitution after alpha-beta-depleted transplantation in children. The CDR3 loop spans 13 amino acids. Per the germline V gene, CDR1 is SEHNR and CDR2 is FQNEAQ (reference sequence). V was trimmed by 3 bases and J by 3 bases, leaving 9 bases between them. Preparing the TCRbeta library involved the use of unique molecular identifiers. In TCRdb, the PCR reads were re-called with MiXCR into one record per CDR3 protein. Here the sample spans roughly 500,000 distinct CDR3 sequences, over 25% being singletons. This clonotype was seen more than once but under ten times.

The sequence was collected from a human donor who donated a stem cell graft to a child with aplastic anemia. Specimen: PBMCs from the stem cell graft donor, collected from the stem cell graft. The chain carries TRBV7-9 and TRBJ2-7; D may match TRBD1 or TRBD2 (5 bases each). The DNA for the CDR3 is TGTGCCAGCAGCTTCCGAGGGGACTACGAGCAGTACTTC. This gives the protein CASSFRGDYEQYF.